This T cell receptor beta chain was sequenced for a study of T-cell reconstitution after alpha-beta-depleted transplantation in children. Study conclusions and caveats: Reportedly, alpha-beta T cells present about two months post-transplant originated from several hundred expanded clones of graft origin. The main origin of T-cell counts and diversity one year after transplant was newly produced T cells.

Unique molecular identifiers were incorporated when the TCRbeta library was constructed. MiXCR was run by TCRdb on the PCR reads, yielding one entry per CDR3 protein. The sample includes about 600,000 distinct CDR3 sequences, 10% to 15% seen only once; the top ten take 2.2%. The CDR3 extends over 15 amino acids. CDR1 SGHTA and CDR2 FQGTGA come from the germline V gene. The germline V and J ends were trimmed by 1 base and 0 bases, with 8 bases remaining between them. This clonotype turned up a few times. Its antigen is undetermined. The clonotype comes from a male patient aged 10 to 17 who had a stem cell transplant for acute myeloid leukemia, so the T cells may come from the graft donor. Sequencing used PBMCs, mostly from graft donor cells, obtained 360 days after TCRalphabeta/CD19-depleted stem cell transplant. The chain employs TRBV7-3 and TRBJ2-3, with D perhaps TRBD2 (5 bases). The CDR3: CASSLMASSTDTQYF. The CDR3 DNA reads as TGTGCCAGCAGCTTAATGGCTAGCAGCACAGATACGCAGTATTTT.